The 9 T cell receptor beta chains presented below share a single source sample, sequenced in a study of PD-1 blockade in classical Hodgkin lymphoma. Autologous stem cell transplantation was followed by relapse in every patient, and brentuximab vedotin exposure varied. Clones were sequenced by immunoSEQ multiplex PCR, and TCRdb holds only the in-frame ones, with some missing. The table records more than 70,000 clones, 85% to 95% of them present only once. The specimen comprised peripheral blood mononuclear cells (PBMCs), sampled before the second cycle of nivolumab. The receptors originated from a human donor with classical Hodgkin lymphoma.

CDR3 residues: CAISEGQGSYEQYF. The CDR3, as DNA: TGTGCCATCAGTGAGGGACAGGGGAGCTACGAGCAGTACTTC. V usage is TRBV10-3 and J usage is TRBJ2-5; 9 nucleotides agree with TRBD1. The better agreement between TRBJ2-7 and the DNA end casts doubt on the J call. The CDR3 consists of 14 residues. Germline CDR1 reads ENHRY; CDR2 reads SYGVKD.

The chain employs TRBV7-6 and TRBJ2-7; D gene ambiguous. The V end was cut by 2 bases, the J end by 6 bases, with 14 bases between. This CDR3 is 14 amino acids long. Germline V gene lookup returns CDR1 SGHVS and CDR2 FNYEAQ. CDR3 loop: CASSLRGSRPEQYF. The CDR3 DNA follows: TGTGCCAGCAGCTTACGTGGATCCCGACCCGAGCAGTACTTC.

The chain's CDR3 is CASSLNSNSYEQYF. For the CDR3, the DNA is TGCGCCAGCAGCTTAAACTCCAACTCCTACGAGCAGTACTTC. The rearrangement uses TRBV5-1 and TRBJ2-7; no clear D gene. V lost 2 bases, J lost 0 bases, and 9 bases lay in between. The germline V gene has CDR1 SGHRS and CDR2 YFSETQ. CDR3 length: 14 amino acids.

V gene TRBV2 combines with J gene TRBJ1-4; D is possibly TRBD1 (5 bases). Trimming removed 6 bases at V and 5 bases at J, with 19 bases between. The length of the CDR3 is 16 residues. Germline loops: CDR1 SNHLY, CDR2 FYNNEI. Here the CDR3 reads CASSRQSIGLNEKLFF. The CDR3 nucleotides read TGTGCCAGCAGCAGACAGTCGATCGGCTTAAATGAAAAACTGTTTTTT.

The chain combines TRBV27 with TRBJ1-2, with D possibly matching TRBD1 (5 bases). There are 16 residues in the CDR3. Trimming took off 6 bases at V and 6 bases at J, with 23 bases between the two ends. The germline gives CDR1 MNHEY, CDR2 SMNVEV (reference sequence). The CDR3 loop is CASSGTQSRHYDGYTF. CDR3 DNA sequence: TGTGCCAGCAGCGGGACGCAAAGTCGGCACTATGATGGCTACACCTTC.

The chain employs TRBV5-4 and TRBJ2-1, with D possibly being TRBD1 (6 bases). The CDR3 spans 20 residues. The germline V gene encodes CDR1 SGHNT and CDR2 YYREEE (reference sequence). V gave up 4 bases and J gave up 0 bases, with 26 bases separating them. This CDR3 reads CASSEDLGQGRQGSYNEQFF. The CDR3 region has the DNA TGTGCCAGCAGCGAGGATTTGGGACAAGGCCGGCAGGGCTCCTACAATGAGCAGTTCTTC.

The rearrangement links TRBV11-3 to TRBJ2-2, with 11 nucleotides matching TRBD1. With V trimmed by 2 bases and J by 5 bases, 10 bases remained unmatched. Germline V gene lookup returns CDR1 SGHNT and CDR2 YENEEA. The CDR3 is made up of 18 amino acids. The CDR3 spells CASSLSPIGQGATGELFF. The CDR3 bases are TGTGCCAGCAGCTTAAGCCCGATTGGACAGGGGGCAACCGGGGAGCTGTTTTTT.

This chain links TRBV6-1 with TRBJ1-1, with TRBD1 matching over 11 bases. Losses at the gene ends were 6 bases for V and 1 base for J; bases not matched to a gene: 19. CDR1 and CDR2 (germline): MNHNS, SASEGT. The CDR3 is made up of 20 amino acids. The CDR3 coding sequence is TGTGCCAGCAGGGAACCGCTCCTAGGGGGACAGGGGGTTTGGAACACTGAAGCTTTCTTT. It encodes CASREPLLGGQGVWNTEAFF.

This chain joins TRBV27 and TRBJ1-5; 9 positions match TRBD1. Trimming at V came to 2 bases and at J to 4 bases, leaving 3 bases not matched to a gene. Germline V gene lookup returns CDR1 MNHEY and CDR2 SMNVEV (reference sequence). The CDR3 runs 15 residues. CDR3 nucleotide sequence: TGTGCCAGCAGTTTAACAGGGGGCGAAAATCAGCCCCAGCATTTT. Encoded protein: CASSLTGGENQPQHF.